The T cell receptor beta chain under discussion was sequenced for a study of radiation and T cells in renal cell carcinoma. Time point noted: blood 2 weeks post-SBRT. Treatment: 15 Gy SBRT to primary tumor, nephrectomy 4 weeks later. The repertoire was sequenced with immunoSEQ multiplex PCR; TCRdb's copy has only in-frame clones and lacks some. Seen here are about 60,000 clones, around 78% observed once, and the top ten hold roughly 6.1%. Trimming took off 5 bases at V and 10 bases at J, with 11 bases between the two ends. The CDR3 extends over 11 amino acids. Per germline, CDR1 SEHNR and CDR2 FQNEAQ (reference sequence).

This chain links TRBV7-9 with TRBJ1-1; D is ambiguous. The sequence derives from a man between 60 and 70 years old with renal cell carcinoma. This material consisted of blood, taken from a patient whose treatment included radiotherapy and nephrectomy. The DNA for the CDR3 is TGTGCCAGCAGCCGCCGTTGGGCAGCTTTCTTT. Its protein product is CASSRRWAAFF.